The 24 T cell receptor beta chains below were found in one sample sequenced in a study of shared clonotypes between healthy human individuals. Profiled with immunoSEQ multiplex PCR; TCRdb holds only in-frame clones, not every one. The table records about 1 million clones, approximately 76% of them present only once. The specimen sequenced was memory CD4+ T cells sorted from blood. Subset described: CD45RA-negative fraction. These TCRs come from a man between 18 and 29 years old in good health.

The V and J genes are TRBV6-1 and TRBJ1-6; D ambiguous. V shed 3 bases and J shed 4 bases, with 13 bases lying between them. Germline CDR1 and CDR2: MNHNS and SASEGT. This CDR3 comprises 16 residues. CDR3 residues: CASSEDVESYNSPLHF. CDR3 sequence (DNA): TGTGCCAGCAGTGAGGATGTAGAGTCATATAATTCACCCCTCCACTTT.

The rearrangement links TRBV28 to TRBJ1-5; D might be TRBD1 (6 bases). The CDR3 length is 15 residues. Germline CDR1 and CDR2: MDHEN and SYDVKM. Trimming pared 6 bases from V and 3 bases from J, leaving 15 bases between. The CDR3 sequence is CASSPTGTTNQPQHF. The CDR3 DNA sequence: TGTGCCAGCAGCCCTACCGGGACAACCAATCAGCCCCAGCATTTT.

The V and J genes are TRBV7-9 and TRBJ1-1; 8 bases agree with TRBD1. Germline CDR1 SEHNR, CDR2 FQNEAQ (reference sequence). CDR3 length: 14 amino acids. V shed 5 bases, J shed 7 bases, and the junction held 9 bases outside the gene matches. The CDR3 region has the DNA TGTGCCAGCAGCACCCCGGACAGGGTGAATGAAGCTTTCTTT. Amino acids: CASSTPDRVNEAFF.

As regards this clone: Other DNA sequences in the same sample also yield this CDR3. The chain is built from TRBV18 and TRBJ2-7; D possibly corresponds to TRBD1 (5 bases). CDR1 is KGHSH and CDR2 is LQKENI in the germline V gene. The CDR3 extends over 13 amino acids. V lost 2 bases and J 4 bases, leaving 9 bases between the germline ends. The CDR3 is CASSPGSGYEQYF. As DNA, the CDR3 is TGTGCCAGCTCACCAGGCTCAGGGTACGAGCAGTACTTC.

V usage is TRBV10-1 and J usage is TRBJ2-5, with D unresolved. V was trimmed by 2 bases and J by 1 base, leaving 11 bases between them. CDR1 and CDR2 (germline): WNHNN, SYGVQD (reference sequence). The CDR3 loop spans 15 amino acids. Written as DNA, the CDR3 is TGCGCCAGCAGTGAGGGAATAGGTTCCCAAGAGACCCAGTACTTC. Amino acids: CASSEGIGSQETQYF.

The rearrangement joins TRBV30 to TRBJ1-2; 9 bases agree with TRBD1. Germline V CDR1 and CDR2: GTSNPN, SVGIG (reference sequence). There are 13 residues in the CDR3. J lost 6 bases, V lost 3 bases, and 5 bases had no gene match. The CDR3 region has the DNA TGTGCCTGGAGCTACCGGGACAGGGATGGCTACACCTTC. It is translated as CAWSYRDRDGYTF.

The chain couples TRBV11-2 to TRBJ2-1; 8 nucleotides match TRBD2. The CDR3 contains 14 residues. Germline CDR1 reads SGHAT; CDR2 reads FQNNGV. Trimming at V came to 6 bases and at J to 8 bases, leaving 9 bases not matched to a gene. The CDR3 spells CASRGTRSFYEQFF. The CDR3 nucleotides are TGTGCCAGCAGAGGGACTAGATCGTTTTATGAGCAGTTCTTC.

This clone came up a few times. CDR3 sequence (DNA): TGTGCCATCAGTGTTGTAACAAGAAAAGAGACCCAGTACTTC. This encodes CAISVVTRKETQYF. The rearrangement joins TRBV10-3 to TRBJ2-5; D not resolved. Trimming took off 4 bases at V and 3 bases at J, with 12 bases between the two ends. The germline gives CDR1 ENHRY, CDR2 SYGVKD. The CDR3 runs 14 residues.

J is TRBJ2-4 and V is TRBV2, with D possibly TRBD2 on 5 matching bases. V was clipped by 3 bases and J by 1 base, with 16 bases between them. The CDR3 length is 17 residues. Germline CDR1 and CDR2: SNHLY and FYNNEI. This CDR3 reads CASSDVLVELAKNIQYF. The DNA for the CDR3 is TGTGCCAGCAGTGACGTACTAGTTGAACTCGCCAAAAACATTCAGTACTTC.

This chain joins TRBV6-1 and TRBJ1-2, with TRBD1 as a possible D gene (5 bases). Deletions cut 4 bases from V and 2 bases from J, with 17 bases between. The CDR3 consists of 16 residues. Germline CDR1 reads MNHNS; CDR2 reads SASEGT. CDR3 nucleotides: TGTGCCAGCAGTGCTTACCAGGGCCTAATGAACTATGGCTACACCTTC. Protein product: CASSAYQGLMNYGYTF.

The V and J genes are TRBV30 and TRBJ2-2; tentative D call: TRBD1 (6 bases). The CDR3 has 13 amino acids. The V gene lost 1 base and the J gene lost 6 bases, with 9 bases spanning the gap. The germline gives CDR1 GTSNPN, CDR2 SVGIG (reference sequence). CDR3 sequence reads: CAWSAQGSGELFF. CDR3 nucleotides: TGTGCCTGGAGTGCCCAGGGGTCCGGGGAGCTGTTTTTT.

The rearrangement joins TRBV11-2 to TRBJ2-7, with 9 bases that match TRBD1. This CDR3 has 16 residues. J was trimmed by 6 bases and V by 4 bases; bases with no gene match: 13. Germline lookup yields CDR1 SGHAT and CDR2 FQNNGV. DNA for the CDR3: TGTGCCAGCAGCTCTGGACAACAGGGGGCTAAGGCCGAGCAGTACTTC. It encodes CASSSGQQGAKAEQYF. The full variable domain, its missing parts supplied by reference TRBV11-2 and TRBJ2-7, is EAGVAQSPRYKIIEKRQSVAFWCNPISGHATLYWYQQILGQGPKLLIQFQNNGVVDDSQLPKDRFSAERLKGVDSTLKIQPAKLEDSAVYLCASSSGQQGAKAEQYFGPGTRLTVT.

The chain employs TRBV11-3 and TRBJ2-1; 10 bases line up with TRBD2. Germline V CDR1 and CDR2: SGHNT, YENEEA. The CDR3 has 16 residues. V lost 1 base to trimming and J lost 6 bases; unmatched junction nucleotides: 6. Here the CDR3 DNA reads TGTGCCAGCAGCTTAGTAGGTGCTAGCGGGAGCAATGAGCAGTTCTTC. It codes for CASSLVGASGSNEQFF.

The chain links TRBV6-5 to TRBJ1-2; a weak D match, TRBD1 (6 bases). This CDR3 region has 14 residues. The V and J ends lost 5 bases and 3 bases respectively, with 13 bases between them. Germline lookup yields CDR1 MNHEY and CDR2 SVGAGI. CDR3 nucleotides: TGTGCCAGCAGTACCTTCAGGGGAGACTATGGCTACACCTTC. Translating it yields CASSTFRGDYGYTF.

The chain employs TRBV27 and TRBJ1-4; D is uncertain. The germline V and J ends were trimmed by 4 bases and 0 bases, with 12 bases remaining between them. CDR3 length equals 16 residues. Germline loops: CDR1 MNHEY, CDR2 SMNVEV (reference sequence). The CDR3 sequence is CASSWPGPTTNEKLFF. In nucleotides, the CDR3 is TGTGCCAGCAGTTGGCCGGGCCCGACAACTAATGAAAAACTGTTTTTT. Full variable domain (missing parts from reference TRBV27 and TRBJ1-4): EAQVTQNPRYLITVTGKKLTVTCSQNMNHEYMSWYRQDPGLGLRQIYYSMNVEVTDKGDVPEGYKVSRKEKRNFPLILESPSPNQTSLYFCASSWPGPTTNEKLFFGSGTQLSVL.

The chain employs TRBV6-1 and TRBJ1-2; perhaps TRBD1 as D (5 bases). Germline lookup yields CDR1 MNHNS and CDR2 SASEGT. The CDR3 extends over 14 amino acids. Trimming removed 2 bases from V and 4 bases from J, with 11 bases in between. The CDR3 spells CASSESGGTYGYTF. The CDR3 bases are TGTGCCAGCAGTGAATCAGGCGGGACCTATGGCTACACCTTC.

The rearrangement joins TRBV28 to TRBJ1-2; the match to TRBD1 covers 9 bases. The germline gives CDR1 MDHEN, CDR2 SYDVKM. The CDR3 extends over 15 amino acids. Trimming at V came to 3 bases and at J to 3 bases, leaving 5 bases not matched to a gene. The CDR3 protein is CASSFRQGVYYGYTF. The CDR3 nucleotides read TGTGCCAGCAGTTTCAGACAGGGGGTATACTATGGCTACACCTTC.

A remark on this clone: This same CDR3 is encoded by further DNA sequences in the sample. This chain uses TRBV9 with TRBJ2-5; D is unresolved. The V and J ends lost 0 bases and 5 bases respectively, with 8 bases between them. Looked up from germline, CDR1 is SGDLS and CDR2 is YYNGEE. The CDR3 covers 13 residues. The CDR3 region has the DNA TGTGCCAGCAGCGTAGGGACGCGGGAGACCCAGTACTTC. This encodes CASSVGTRETQYF.

The chain has TRBV5-4 and TRBJ2-2; TRBD1 is a possible D gene (5 bases). From germline, CDR1 is SGHNT and CDR2 YYREEE (reference sequence). V was pared by 0 bases and J by 4 bases, with 10 bases between. The CDR3 sequence is 15 residues long. The CDR3 nucleotides read TGTGCCAGCAGCTTGGAGGGGCGCAGCACCGGGGAGCTGTTTTTT. Amino acids: CASSLEGRSTGELFF.

This sequence joins TRBV19 and TRBJ1-3, with D possibly matching TRBD1 (6 bases). Germline values: CDR1 LNHDA, CDR2 SQIVND (reference sequence). The CDR3 is 16 residues long. V was pared by 5 bases and J by 2 bases, with 16 bases between. CDR3 coding DNA: TGTGCCAGTAGTTCGGAGGGGGGCCAGACTGGAAACACCATATATTTT. It yields the protein CASSSEGGQTGNTIYF.

This clone was seen more than once but under ten times. This rearrangement joins TRBV15 to TRBJ1-6; unclear D gene. This CDR3 is 14 amino acids long. Trimming pared 1 base from V and 19 bases from J, leaving 20 bases between. CDR1 and CDR2 (germline): LNHNV, YYDKDF (reference sequence). CDR3 protein: CATSRASAVPTPHF. CDR3 DNA: TGTGCCACCAGCAGAGCGTCGGCGGTTCCAACCCCTCACTTT.

The chain has TRBV6-5 and TRBJ1-3; D gene ambiguous. CDR1 and CDR2 from the germline V gene are MNHEY and SVGAGI. This CDR3 spans 14 amino acids. The V end was cut by 4 bases, the J end by 0 bases, with 7 bases between. CDR3 loop: CASSSPSSGNTIYF. CDR3 DNA sequence: TGTGCCAGCAGTTCTCCCAGCTCTGGAAACACCATATATTTT.

J is TRBJ2-2 and V is TRBV7-9, with a tentative D call TRBD1 (5 bases). V was pared by 8 bases and J by 6 bases, with 19 bases between. Germline CDR1 SEHNR, CDR2 FQNEAQ (reference sequence). The CDR3 loop spans 15 amino acids. CDR3 protein: CASGHDGSSSGELFF. DNA of the CDR3: TGTGCCAGCGGACACGACGGATCCTCCTCCGGGGAGCTGTTTTTT.

The chain carries TRBV5-1 and TRBJ2-1, with D tentatively TRBD2 (5 bases). This CDR3 region has 15 residues. V shed 4 bases and J shed 3 bases, with 14 bases lying between them. Per germline, CDR1 SGHRS and CDR2 YFSETQ. The CDR3 protein is CASSPDSINYNEQFF. The CDR3 DNA reads as TGCGCCAGCAGCCCGGACTCGATAAACTACAATGAGCAGTTCTTC.